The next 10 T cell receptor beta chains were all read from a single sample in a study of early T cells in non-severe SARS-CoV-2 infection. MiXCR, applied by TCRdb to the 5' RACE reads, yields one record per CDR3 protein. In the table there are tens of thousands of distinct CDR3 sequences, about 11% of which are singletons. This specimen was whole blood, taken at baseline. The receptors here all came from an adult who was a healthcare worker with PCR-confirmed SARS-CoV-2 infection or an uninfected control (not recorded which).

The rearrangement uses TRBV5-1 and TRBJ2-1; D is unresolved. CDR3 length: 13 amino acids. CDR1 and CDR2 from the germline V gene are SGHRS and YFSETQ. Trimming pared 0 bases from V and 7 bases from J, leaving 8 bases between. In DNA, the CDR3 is TGCGCCAGCAGCTTGGGGGCTGCTAATGAGCAGTTCTTC. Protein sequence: CASSLGAANEQFF. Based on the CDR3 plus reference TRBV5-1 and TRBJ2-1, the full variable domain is KAGVTQTPRYLIKTRGQQVTLSCSPISGHRSVSWYQQTPGQGLQFLFEYFSETQRNKGNFPGRFSGRQFSNSRSEMNVSTLELGDSALYLCASSLGAANEQFFGPGTRLTVL.

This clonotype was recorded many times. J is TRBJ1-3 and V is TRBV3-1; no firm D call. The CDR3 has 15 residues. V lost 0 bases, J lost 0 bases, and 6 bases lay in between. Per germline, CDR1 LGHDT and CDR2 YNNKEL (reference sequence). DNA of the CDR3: TGTGCCAGCAGCCAAGAAGGACTCTCTGGAAACACCATATATTTT. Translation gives CASSQEGLSGNTIYF.

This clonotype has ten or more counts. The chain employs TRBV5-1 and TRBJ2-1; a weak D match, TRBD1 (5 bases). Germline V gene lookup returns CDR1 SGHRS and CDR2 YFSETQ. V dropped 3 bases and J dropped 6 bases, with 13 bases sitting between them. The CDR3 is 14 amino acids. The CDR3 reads CASSYGQQRNEQFF. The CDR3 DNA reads TGCGCCAGCAGCTACGGACAACAACGCAATGAGCAGTTCTTC. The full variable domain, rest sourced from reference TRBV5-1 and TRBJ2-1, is KAGVTQTPRYLIKTRGQQVTLSCSPISGHRSVSWYQQTPGQGLQFLFEYFSETQRNKGNFPGRFSGRQFSNSRSEMNVSTLELGDSALYLCASSYGQQRNEQFFGPGTRLTVL.

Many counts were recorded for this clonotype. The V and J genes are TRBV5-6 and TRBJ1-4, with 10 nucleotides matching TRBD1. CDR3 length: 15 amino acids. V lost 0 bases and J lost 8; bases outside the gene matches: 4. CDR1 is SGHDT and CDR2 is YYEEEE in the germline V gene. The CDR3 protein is CASSLVGTGAEKLFF. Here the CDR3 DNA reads TGTGCCAGCAGCTTGGTTGGGACAGGGGCAGAAAAACTGTTTTTT.

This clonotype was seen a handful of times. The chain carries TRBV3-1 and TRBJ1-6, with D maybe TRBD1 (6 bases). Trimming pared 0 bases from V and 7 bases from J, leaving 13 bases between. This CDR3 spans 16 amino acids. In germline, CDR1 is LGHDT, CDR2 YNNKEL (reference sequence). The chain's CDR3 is CASSQEPGAANSPLHF. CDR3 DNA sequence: TGTGCCAGCAGCCAAGAACCAGGGGCTGCCAATTCACCCCTCCACTTT.

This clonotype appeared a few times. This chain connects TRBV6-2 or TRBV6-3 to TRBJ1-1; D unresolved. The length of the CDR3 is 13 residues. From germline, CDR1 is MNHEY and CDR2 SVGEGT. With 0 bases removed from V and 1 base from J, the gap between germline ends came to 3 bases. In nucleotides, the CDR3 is TGTGCCAGCAGTTACTCCTCGAACACTGAAGCTTTCTTT. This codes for CASSYSSNTEAFF.

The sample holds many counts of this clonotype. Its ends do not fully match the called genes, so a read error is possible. The CDR3 DNA sequence: TGTGCCGGCAGGGCCGGTAATCAGCCCCAGCATTTT. It translates to CAGRAGNQPQHF. The V and J genes are TRBV28 and TRBJ1-5, with D possibly TRBD1 on 5 matching bases. The CDR3 is 12 amino acids. CDR1 is MDHEN, CDR2 SYDVKM, per germline.

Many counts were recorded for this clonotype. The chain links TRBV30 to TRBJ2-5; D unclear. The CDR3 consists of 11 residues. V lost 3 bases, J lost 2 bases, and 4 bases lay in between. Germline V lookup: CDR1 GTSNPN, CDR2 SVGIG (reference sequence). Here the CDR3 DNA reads TGTGCCTGGAGGGATCAAGAGACCCAGTACTTC. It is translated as CAWRDQETQYF.

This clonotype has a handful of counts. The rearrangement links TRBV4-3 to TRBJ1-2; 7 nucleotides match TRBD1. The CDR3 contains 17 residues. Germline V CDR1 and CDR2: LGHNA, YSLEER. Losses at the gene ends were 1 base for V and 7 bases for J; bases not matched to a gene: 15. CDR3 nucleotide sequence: TGCGCCAGCAGCCAAGTGAAGGGGGCAGGAGGAAGCTTTGGCTACACCTTC. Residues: CASSQVKGAGGSFGYTF.

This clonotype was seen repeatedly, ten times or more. CDR3 residues: CAISVARGNTDTQYF. In nucleotides, the CDR3 is TGTGCCATCAGTGTTGCGCGGGGTAACACAGATACGCAGTATTTT. The chain links TRBV10-3 to TRBJ2-3, with D possibly TRBD2 on 6 matching bases. Germline V CDR1 and CDR2: ENHRY, SYGVKD. The V gene lost 4 bases and the J gene lost 2 bases, with 13 bases spanning the gap. The CDR3 sequence is 15 residues long.